Below are 5 T cell receptor beta chains sequenced from a single sample in a study of response to subunit inactivated influenza vaccine. TCRdb re-called the RT-PCR reads with MiXCR, one entry per CDR3 protein. The sample has 450,000 to 600,000 distinct CDR3 sequences, approximately 7.1% seen once; the top ten hold 10% to 15%. Sequencing was performed on PBMCs from blood, taken roughly 24 months after vaccination. The source of these receptors is a man aged 50 to 75 who received an inactivated influenza vaccine.

This clonotype has more than one count but fewer than ten. The V gene is TRBV12-3 or TRBV12-4, the J gene TRBJ2-5, with D perhaps TRBD1 or TRBD2 (5 bases each). The CDR3 runs to 15 residues. The ends were cut back, 2 bases at V and 2 bases at J, with 12 bases in the middle. In DNA form, the CDR3 reads TGTGCCAGCAGTTTATGGGGACGGCTACAAGAGACCCAGTACTTC. This codes for CASSLWGRLQETQYF.

The rearrangement links TRBV5-1 to TRBJ2-2; D unresolved. V shed 1 base and J shed 8 bases, with 15 bases lying between them. There are 15 residues in the CDR3. CDR1 SGHRS and CDR2 YFSETQ come from the germline V gene. In DNA form, the CDR3 reads TGCGCCAGCAGCTTGTCTTCGGCCTCCGGGGGGGAGCTGTTTTTT. Translation gives CASSLSSASGGELFF.

This clonotype was detected only a few times. The chain combines TRBV20-1 with TRBJ1-6, with a tentative D call TRBD1 (5 bases). CDR1 and CDR2 from the germline V gene are DFQATT and SNEGSKA (reference sequence). The CDR3 contains 16 residues. The CDR3 DNA is TGCAGCTCTGCCGGGGCTTCACATTCCTATAATTCACCCCTCCACTTT. Its translation: CSSAGASHSYNSPLHF.

For this clonotype: One end of the junction is discordant with germline, which a read error may explain. The chain recombines TRBV6-1 with TRBJ1-1; tentative D call: TRBD1 (6 bases). This CDR3 region has 14 residues. The germline V gene has CDR1 MNHNS and CDR2 SASEGT. DNA for the CDR3: TGTGCCAGCAGACCGACAGGCCAGAACGCTGAAGCTTTCTTT. It codes for CASRPTGQNAEAFF.

In this sample, this clonotype turned up many times. V usage is TRBV12-3 or TRBV12-4 and J usage is TRBJ2-7; 9 bases align to TRBD1. CDR3 length: 16 residues. J was trimmed by 3 bases and V by 6 bases; bases with no gene match: 12. The CDR3 is CASSSQGQGRDYEQYF. DNA of the CDR3: TGTGCCAGCAGCAGTCAAGGACAGGGGAGAGACTACGAGCAGTACTTC.